This T cell receptor beta chain was documented in a study of technical replicates of blood from a few donors. The CDR3 totals 15 residues. V was pared by 3 bases and J by 0 bases, with 3 bases of the junction left unmatched. Germline V gene lookup returns CDR1 SGDLS and CDR2 YYNGEE. Sequencing was performed with immunoSEQ multiplex PCR; in TCRdb, only in-frame clones are kept and a portion is missing. The table has roughly 87,000 clones, roughly nine tenths seen once. The chain is built from TRBV9 and TRBJ2-5, with 9 bases fitting TRBD2. Material: T cells isolated from PBMCs. The sequence came from a human donor in good health. The CDR3 region is CASSAKREDQETQYF. The CDR3 DNA sequence: TGTGCCAGCAGCGCCAAGCGGGAGGACCAAGAGACCCAGTACTTC.